Each of the 29 T cell receptor beta chains below was sequenced from the same sample in a study of CD8+ T cells in alopecia areata. Treatment noted: oral pan-JAK inhibitor, 5-10 mg twice daily. Isolated RNA was reverse transcribed into cDNA used as the sequencing template. Sequencing was performed with immunoSEQ multiplex PCR; in TCRdb, only in-frame clones are kept and a portion is missing. This sample yields about 120,000 clones, of which about half are seen a single time; roughly 0.5% belongs to the top ten. Sequencing used CD4+ T cells sorted from blood, obtained at week 4, from a patient treated with tofacitinib. The source of these receptors is a human donor with alopecia areata.

The chain's CDR3 is CAWNRGRLTGELFF. The CDR3 nucleotides read TGTGCCTGGAATAGGGGGCGGCTCACCGGGGAGCTGTTTTTT. The V and J genes are TRBV30 and TRBJ2-2, with TRBD1 identical over 7 bases. Germline V gene data show CDR1 as GTSNPN and CDR2 as SVGIG (reference sequence). This CDR3 spans 14 amino acids. The junction had 6 bases not matched to a gene; V was cut back by 4 bases and J by 4 bases. Full variable domain (outside the CDR3, taken from reference TRBV30 and TRBJ2-2): SQTIHQWPATLVQPVGSPLSLECTVEGTSNPNLYWYRQAAGRGLQLLFYSVGIGQISSEVPQNLSASRPQDRQFILSSKKLLLSDSGFYLCAWNRGRLTGELFFGEGSRLTVL.

The V call is TRBV29-1, the J call TRBJ2-6; TRBD2 matches 7 bases. The V gene's germline CDR1 is SQVTM and CDR2 ANQGSEA. The CDR3 totals 16 residues. In nucleotides, the CDR3 is TGCAGTGGTGAGACTAGCACGAGCTCTGGGGCCAACGTCCTGACTTTC. This sequence encodes CSGETSTSSGANVLTF.

The rearrangement uses TRBV30 and TRBJ1-5, with a tentative D call TRBD1 (5 bases). V was trimmed by 4 bases and J by 7 bases, leaving 17 bases between them. The CDR3 loop spans 14 amino acids. Looked up from germline, CDR1 is GTSNPN and CDR2 is SVGIG (reference sequence). Here the CDR3 reads CAWTRGVGLQPQHF. CDR3 nucleotide sequence: TGTGCCTGGACCCGAGGGGTGGGATTGCAGCCCCAGCATTTT.

The chain joins TRBV5-4 to TRBJ1-2, with TRBD1 identical over 7 bases. The V gene's germline CDR1 is SGHNT and CDR2 YYREEE (reference sequence). The CDR3 has 14 amino acids. V lost 3 bases, J lost 3 bases, and 5 bases stayed unmatched. The DNA of the CDR3 is TGTGCCAGCAGCTATACAGGGGTCCACTATGGCTACACCTTC. The encoded protein is CASSYTGVHYGYTF.

CDR3 amino acids: CASSVGPLGQETQYF. In DNA, the CDR3 is TGTGCCAGCAGCGTAGGTCCCCTAGGGCAAGAGACCCAGTACTTC. The chain recombines TRBV9 with TRBJ2-5; D is ambiguous. The CDR3 has 15 amino acids. Per the germline V gene, CDR1 is SGDLS and CDR2 is YYNGEE. Trimming stripped 0 bases from V and 2 bases from J, with 11 bases between.

The chain combines TRBV30 with TRBJ2-7; 11 bases align to TRBD2. The CDR3 length is 13 residues. The junction had 4 bases not matched to a gene; V was cut back by 7 bases and J by 2 bases. CDR1 and CDR2 from the germline V gene are GTSNPN and SVGIG (reference sequence). As DNA, the CDR3 is TGTGCCTACGGGACTAGCGGCCCCTACGAGCAGTACTTC. This translates into CAYGTSGPYEQYF.

V gene TRBV12-5 combines with J gene TRBJ2-5, with D unresolved. CDR1 and CDR2 from the germline V gene are LGHNT and FRNRAP. The CDR3 contains 11 residues. V lost 1 base, J lost 5 bases, and 2 bases lay in between. Written as DNA, the CDR3 is TGTGCTAGTGGTTTGGGGGAGACCCAGTACTTC. Translation: CASGLGETQYF.

J is TRBJ2-7 and V is TRBV15; D unclear. Trimming cost V 0 bases and J 3 bases, with 6 bases left between them. The CDR3 contains 13 residues. Germline CDR1 LNHNV, CDR2 YYDKDF (reference sequence). CDR3 coding DNA: TGTGCCACCAGCAGAGATCGACACTACGAGCAGTACTTC. It codes for CATSRDRHYEQYF.

The chain links TRBV2 to TRBJ1-1; TRBD1 matches 7 bases. The V and J ends lost 5 bases and 6 bases, in that order; junction bases with no gene match: 6. Germline values: CDR1 SNHLY, CDR2 FYNNEI. CDR3 length: 13 residues. The CDR3 sequence is CASSPRQGPEAFF. CDR3 DNA: TGTGCCAGCAGTCCAAGACAGGGCCCTGAAGCTTTCTTT.

V and J are TRBV29-1 and TRBJ2-7; 7 bases are shared with TRBD1. There are 12 residues in the CDR3. Germline V gene lookup returns CDR1 SQVTM and CDR2 ANQGSEA. Losses at the gene ends were 5 bases for V and 3 bases for J; bases not matched to a gene: 4. CDR3 sequence: CSVSRGFYEQYF. CDR3 bases: TGCAGCGTTAGCAGGGGGTTCTACGAGCAGTACTTC.

At least ten counts were recorded for this clone. This chain connects TRBV6-1 to TRBJ2-1, with 8 bases matching TRBD1. The CDR3 contains 13 residues. Per germline, CDR1 MNHNS and CDR2 SASEGT. V dropped 6 bases and J dropped 6; count of bases not matched to a gene: 4. The CDR3 sequence is CASRVTGVNEQFF. In nucleotides, the CDR3 is TGTGCCAGCAGAGTGACAGGGGTCAATGAGCAGTTCTTC.

The chain combines TRBV30 with TRBJ1-2; D is undetermined. The V end was cut by 0 bases, the J end by 0 bases, with 8 bases between. This CDR3 has 14 amino acids. Germline CDR1 reads GTSNPN; CDR2 reads SVGIG (reference sequence). CDR3 loop: CAWSVLGSNYGYTF. The CDR3 nucleotides read TGTGCCTGGAGTGTATTGGGGTCTAACTATGGCTACACCTTC.

This clone was picked up a small number of times. The chain uses TRBV19 and TRBJ1-1; the D gene is possibly TRBD1 (5 bases). With 4 bases removed from V and 1 base from J, the gap between germline ends came to 7 bases. Germline CDR1 reads LNHDA; CDR2 reads SQIVND (reference sequence). The CDR3 sequence is 13 residues long. CDR3 DNA: TGTGCCAGTAGTACACAGGAGAACACTGAAGCTTTCTTT. Protein product: CASSTQENTEAFF.

This chain uses TRBV30 with TRBJ1-1; D remains ambiguous. The CDR3 is 15 amino acids. Trimming stripped 0 bases from V and 3 bases from J, with 14 bases between. Per germline, CDR1 GTSNPN and CDR2 SVGIG (reference sequence). CDR3 loop: CAWSVRSTGDTEAFF. CDR3 in DNA: TGTGCCTGGAGTGTAAGGTCGACCGGGGACACTGAAGCTTTCTTT.

V is TRBV29-1 and J is TRBJ2-3, with D perhaps TRBD1 (6 bases). In germline, CDR1 is SQVTM, CDR2 ANQGSEA. V was shortened by 6 bases and J by 1 base, with 11 bases between the two germline ends. This CDR3 comprises 13 residues. The CDR3 protein is CSVLAGGTDTQYF. The CDR3 region has the DNA TGCAGCGTCCTGGCAGGGGGCACAGATACGCAGTATTTT.

This clone was recorded a few times. The rearrangement uses TRBV7-9 and TRBJ1-1; D remains unclear. The ends were cut back, 5 bases at V and 10 bases at J, with 14 bases in the middle. Germline CDR1 reads SEHNR; CDR2 reads FQNEAQ (reference sequence). The CDR3 covers 12 residues. The CDR3 nucleotides are TGTGCCAGCAGCCTGTCGACTGAGGCAGCTTTCTTT. Translation: CASSLSTEAAFF.

The chain uses TRBV14 and TRBJ2-5; no clear D. CDR3 length equals 14 residues. Germline V gene sequence: CDR1 SGHDN, CDR2 FVKESK. V was trimmed by 2 bases and J by 5 bases, leaving 12 bases between them. The CDR3 nucleotides read TGTGCCAGCAGCCAACTTGCTAGTGGCGAGACCCAGTACTTC. Protein sequence: CASSQLASGETQYF.

The chain has TRBV19 and TRBJ1-2; tentative D call: TRBD1 (5 bases). This CDR3 spans 14 amino acids. Germline lookup yields CDR1 LNHDA and CDR2 SQIVND (reference sequence). The germline V and J ends were trimmed by 4 bases and 0 bases, with 9 bases remaining between them. DNA for the CDR3: TGTGCCAGTAGTAATGGGGGTGCTAACTATGGCTACACCTTC. Protein: CASSNGGANYGYTF.

This clone was recorded a few times. The chain joins TRBV6-1 to TRBJ2-3, with TRBD2 matching over 11 bases. Germline V gene data show CDR1 as MNHNS and CDR2 as SASEGT. The J segment lost 2 bases and the V segment lost 0 bases, leaving 1 base of the junction unmatched. The length of the CDR3 is 16 residues. The CDR3 region has the DNA TGTGCCAGCAGTGAAGCTAGCGGGAGGGCCACAGATACGCAGTATTTT. This translates into CASSEASGRATDTQYF.

The rearrangement links TRBV5-1 to TRBJ1-6, with no clear D. Trimming pared 2 bases from V and 7 bases from J, leaving 7 bases between. Germline V gene lookup returns CDR1 SGHRS and CDR2 YFSETQ. The CDR3 spans 13 residues. The CDR3 coding sequence is TGCGCCAGCAGCTTCGGGGTAAATTCACCCCTCCACTTT. The encoded protein is CASSFGVNSPLHF.

The chain combines TRBV7-2 with TRBJ1-5; D remains ambiguous. The CDR3 runs 13 residues. CDR1 and CDR2 from the germline V gene are SGHTA and FQGNSA. The V end lost 5 bases, the J end lost 9 bases, and 14 bases lay between the germline ends. The CDR3 bases are TGTGCCAGCAGCGAAGTCGTCGAGGCGCCCCAGCATTTT. Protein: CASSEVVEAPQHF.

The chain is built from TRBV29-1 and TRBJ1-4; 10 nucleotides agree with TRBD1. This CDR3 has 15 amino acids. Germline loops: CDR1 SQVTM, CDR2 ANQGSEA. V was pared by 4 bases and J by 11 bases, with 13 bases of the junction left unmatched. CDR3 nucleotide sequence: TGCAGCGTTGCCGGGACAGGGGATTCCGAGAGGAAACTGTTTTTT. It is translated as CSVAGTGDSERKLFF.

The chain couples TRBV29-1 to TRBJ2-7; TRBD2 matches at 7 bases. Germline CDR1 SQVTM, CDR2 ANQGSEA. The CDR3 is 11 residues long. V lost 7 bases to trimming and J lost 6 bases; unmatched junction nucleotides: 6. CDR3 in DNA: TGCAGCGGCCTGGGGGGGGTCGAGCAGTACTTC. This sequence encodes CSGLGGVEQYF.

The genes are TRBV29-1 and TRBJ2-7; 8 nucleotides match TRBD2. The ends lost 4 bases at V and 2 bases at J; junction bases unmatched: 7. This CDR3 contains 14 residues. CDR1 SQVTM and CDR2 ANQGSEA come from the germline V gene. Here the CDR3 reads CSVVSGLAPYEQYF. The CDR3 nucleotides read TGCAGCGTTGTGTCCGGACTAGCTCCCTACGAGCAGTACTTC.

The gene calls are TRBV6-6 and TRBJ2-5; maybe TRBD2 (5 bases). CDR1 and CDR2 (germline): MNHNY, SVGAGI (reference sequence). CDR3 size: 15 residues. V gave up 0 bases and J gave up 5 bases, with 13 bases separating them. The CDR3 DNA reads TGTGCCAGCAGTTACTCCCCCGGGAATGGGGAGACCCAGTACTTC. It specifies CASSYSPGNGETQYF.

The chain joins TRBV18 to TRBJ2-7; D tentatively reads TRBD1 or TRBD2 (6 bases each). This CDR3 spans 13 amino acids. V was pared by 6 bases and J by 2 bases, with 11 bases between. CDR1 is KGHSH and CDR2 is LQKENI in the germline V gene. CDR3 in DNA: TGTGCCAGCTCGCGGGACACCCCCTACGAGCAGTACTTC. Protein product: CASSRDTPYEQYF.

The chain couples TRBV7-2 to TRBJ2-4, with 8 bases aligning to TRBD2. The CDR3 extends over 14 amino acids. The V gene end was trimmed by 5 bases and the J gene end by 4 bases; junction bases not matched to a gene: 4. Germline CDR1 SGHTA, CDR2 FQGNSA. CDR3: CASSRQRGKNIQYF. In DNA form, the CDR3 reads TGTGCCAGCAGCCGACAGCGGGGGAAAAACATTCAGTACTTC.

The chain combines TRBV29-1 with TRBJ1-2, with D perhaps TRBD1 (5 bases). The CDR3 has 14 amino acids. From germline, CDR1 is SQVTM and CDR2 ANQGSEA. This CDR3 reads CRRSGGDLTYGYTF. In nucleotides, the CDR3 is TGCAGGCGATCGGGGGGAGACCTTACCTATGGCTACACCTTC.

This clone was seen a handful of times. The chain carries TRBV30 and TRBJ2-6; D gene ambiguous. This CDR3 has 17 residues. Trimming pared 2 bases from V and 0 bases from J, leaving 14 bases between. The germline V gene has CDR1 GTSNPN and CDR2 SVGIG (reference sequence). The CDR3 sequence: CAWSPALPFSGANVLTF. In DNA form, the CDR3 reads TGTGCCTGGAGTCCGGCCCTTCCTTTCTCTGGGGCCAACGTCCTGACTTTC.